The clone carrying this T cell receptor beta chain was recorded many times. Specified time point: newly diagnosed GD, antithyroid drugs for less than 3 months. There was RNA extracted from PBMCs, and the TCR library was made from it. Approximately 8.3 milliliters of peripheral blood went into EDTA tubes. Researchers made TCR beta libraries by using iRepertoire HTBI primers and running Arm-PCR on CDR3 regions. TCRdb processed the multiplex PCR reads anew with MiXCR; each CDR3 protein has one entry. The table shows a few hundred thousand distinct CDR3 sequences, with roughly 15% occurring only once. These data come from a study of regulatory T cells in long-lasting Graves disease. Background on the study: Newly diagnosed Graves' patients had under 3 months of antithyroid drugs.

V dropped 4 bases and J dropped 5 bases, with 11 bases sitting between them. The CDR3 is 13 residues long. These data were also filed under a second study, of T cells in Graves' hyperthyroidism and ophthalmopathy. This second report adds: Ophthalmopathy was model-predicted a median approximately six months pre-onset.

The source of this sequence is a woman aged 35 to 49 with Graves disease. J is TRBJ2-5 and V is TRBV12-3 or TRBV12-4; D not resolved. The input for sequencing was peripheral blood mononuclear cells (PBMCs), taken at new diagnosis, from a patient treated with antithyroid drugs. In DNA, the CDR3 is TGTGCCAGCAGTTCGGACCGCCGGGAGACCCAGTACTTC. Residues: CASSSDRRETQYF.